Below, 27 T cell receptor beta chains from the same sample are listed, as sequenced in a study of cytotoxic CD8 clonotypes in ibrutinib-treated CLL. Here immunoSEQ multiplex PCR was the method, and the copy in TCRdb shows in-frame clones only, minus some. Of more than 25,000 clones in the sample, approximately 80% were seen once. Source: PBMCs, taken after 36 months of ibrutinib treatment. These receptors all stem from a human donor with chronic lymphocytic leukemia.

V gene TRBV29-1 combines with J gene TRBJ1-4, with TRBD1 matching over 10 bases. This CDR3 is 13 amino acids long. The V and J ends lost 8 bases and 7 bases, in that order; junction bases with no gene match: 7. CDR1 is SQVTM, CDR2 ANQGSEA, per germline. The DNA of the CDR3 is TGCAGCACGAGACAGGGGGCAGGTGAAAAACTGTTTTTT. Translated: CSTRQGAGEKLFF.

There are a few counts of this clone. The gene calls are TRBV30 and TRBJ2-7; tentatively, D is TRBD2 (5 bases). V was shortened by 6 bases and J by 2 bases, with 11 bases between the two germline ends. The length of the CDR3 is 12 residues. Germline assignment: CDR1 GTSNPN and CDR2 SVGIG (reference sequence). The CDR3 nucleotides read TGTGCCTGCCATCGAGGGCCCTACGAGCAGTACTTC. This gives the protein CACHRGPYEQYF.

The V gene is TRBV5-6, the J gene TRBJ1-1; a weak D match, TRBD1 (5 bases). The CDR3 contains 16 residues. V lost 4 bases and J 0 bases, leaving 16 bases between the germline ends. Germline CDR1 is SGHDT and CDR2 is YYEEEE. CDR3 region: CASSDKGFGMNTEAFF. The CDR3 nucleotides read TGTGCCAGCAGCGATAAGGGGTTCGGGATGAACACTGAAGCTTTCTTT.

The rearrangement uses TRBV4-2 and TRBJ2-7; D remains ambiguous. Between the trimmed V and J ends, which lost 0 bases and 4 bases, there was a span of 10 bases. The germline V gene encodes CDR1 LGHNA and CDR2 YNFKEQ. This CDR3 spans 14 amino acids. This CDR3 reads CASSQEVTWYEQYF. For the CDR3, the DNA is TGTGCCAGCAGCCAAGAAGTGACATGGTACGAGCAGTACTTC.

The chain recombines TRBV6-5 with TRBJ2-7; tentatively, D is TRBD1 (6 bases). The V gene lost 2 bases and the J gene lost 0 bases, with 11 bases spanning the gap. CDR1 MNHEY and CDR2 SVGAGI come from the germline V gene. The CDR3 runs 15 residues. The CDR3 loop reads CASSYRQGSSYEQYF. CDR3 sequence (DNA): TGTGCCAGCAGTTACAGGCAGGGGAGCTCCTACGAGCAGTACTTC.

This chain links TRBV9 with TRBJ2-1; D ambiguous. The ends were cut back, 0 bases at V and 0 bases at J, with 7 bases in the middle. CDR1 SGDLS and CDR2 YYNGEE come from the germline V gene. The CDR3 is 15 residues long. Here the CDR3 DNA reads TGTGCCAGCAGCGTAGTGTGGACCTCCTACAATGAGCAGTTCTTC. Amino acid sequence: CASSVVWTSYNEQFF.

The chain has TRBV4-1 and TRBJ2-6; D gene uncertain. The CDR3 is 14 amino acids. Germline CDR1 is MGHRA and CDR2 is YSYEKL. Trimming shortened V by 6 bases and J by 2 bases, and 8 bases separated the two germline ends. The CDR3 coding sequence is TGCGCCAGCAGGGAAATCGCTGGGGCCAACGTCCTGACTTTC. Translated: CASREIAGANVLTF.

The gene calls are TRBV2 and TRBJ1-1; D is uncertain. Germline-derived CDR1 and CDR2 are SNHLY and FYNNEI. V lost 3 bases to trimming and J lost 5 bases, with 7 bases between them. The CDR3 is 12 amino acids. The CDR3 sequence is CASSDVETEAFF. The CDR3 DNA reads TGTGCCAGCAGTGACGTAGAGACTGAAGCTTTCTTT.

The count of this clone is one. The V call is TRBV5-4, the J call TRBJ2-7; D not resolved. The CDR3 length is 16 residues. Deletions cut 4 bases from V and 0 bases from J, with 17 bases between. CDR1 SGHNT and CDR2 YYREEE come from the germline V gene (reference sequence). In DNA form, the CDR3 reads TGTGCCAGCAGCCAAACCTACTTACCAAGCTCCTACGAGCAGTACTTC. It specifies CASSQTYLPSSYEQYF.

With regard to this clone: The sample holds other DNA sequences that translate to the same CDR3. The chain uses TRBV2 and TRBJ1-3, with D tentatively TRBD1 (5 bases). Germline CDR1 reads SNHLY; CDR2 reads FYNNEI. The CDR3 totals 15 residues. Deletions cut 1 base from V and 0 bases from J, with 7 bases between. CDR3 in amino acids: CASSEGGSSGNTIYF. CDR3 in DNA: TGTGCCAGCAGTGAAGGGGGGAGCTCTGGAAACACCATATATTTT.

The rearrangement uses TRBV27 and TRBJ1-4, with a tentative D call TRBD1 (5 bases). CDR3 length: 14 residues. V lost 8 bases to trimming and J lost 6 bases, with 16 bases between them. Germline V gene sequence: CDR1 MNHEY, CDR2 SMNVEV (reference sequence). As DNA, the CDR3 is TGTGCCAGCGGAGAGTATAGGGGAGATGAAAAACTGTTTTTT. Translated: CASGEYRGDEKLFF.

The chain has TRBV28 and TRBJ1-2, with unresolved D. The CDR3 runs 11 residues. The V and J ends lost 5 bases and 8 bases respectively, with 9 bases between them. The V gene's germline CDR1 is MDHEN and CDR2 SYDVKM. The CDR3 coding sequence is TGTGCCAGCAGTAGTGAGGCGGGCTACACCTTC. Translating gives CASSSEAGYTF.

The CDR3 DNA follows: TGTGCCAGCAGCACCCGGACAGGGTACCAGCATTTT. This gives the protein CASSTRTGYQHF. The chain has TRBV7-2 and TRBJ1-5, with 8 bases aligning to TRBD1. The CDR3 totals 12 residues. The V and J ends lost 5 bases and 12 bases, in that order; junction bases with no gene match: 6. Looked up from germline, CDR1 is SGHTA and CDR2 is FQGNSA.

The V call is TRBV4-2, the J call TRBJ1-6; 7 nucleotides match TRBD1. With 0 bases clipped from V and 3 bases from J, the junction kept 8 bases outside the gene matches. Germline CDR1 reads LGHNA; CDR2 reads YNFKEQ. The CDR3 runs 18 residues. CDR3 region: CASSQDQGQGDYNSPLHF. The CDR3 DNA reads TGTGCCAGCAGCCAAGATCAGGGCCAGGGGGACTATAATTCACCCCTCCACTTT.

The chain uses TRBV4-1 and TRBJ1-5; 7 bases are a match to TRBD1. The CDR3 sequence is 18 residues long. The J segment lost 9 bases and the V segment lost 2 bases, leaving 19 bases of the junction unmatched. The germline CDR1 and CDR2 sequences are MGHRA and YSYEKL. The CDR3 coding sequence is TGCGCCAGCAGCCAACTTACCGGGACAGTCGTGGGGTCGGCGCCCCAGCATTTT. It translates to CASSQLTGTVVGSAPQHF.

The chain recombines TRBV27 with TRBJ2-3; 10 bases are a match to TRBD2. This CDR3 comprises 13 residues. CDR1 and CDR2 from the germline V gene are MNHEY and SMNVEV (reference sequence). Trimming at V came to 5 bases and at J to 5 bases, leaving 1 base not matched to a gene. The CDR3 DNA reads as TGTGCCAGCAGTGGACTAGCGGTAGATACGCAGTATTTT. It codes for CASSGLAVDTQYF.

The V gene is TRBV2, the J gene TRBJ2-7; D is perhaps TRBD2 (5 bases). Per germline, CDR1 SNHLY and CDR2 FYNNEI. The CDR3 consists of 12 residues. The V and J ends lost 6 bases and 6 bases respectively, with 12 bases between them. CDR3 protein: CASRRGLIEQYF. Written as DNA, the CDR3 is TGTGCCAGCAGAAGAGGACTTATCGAGCAGTACTTC. Combining the CDR3 with reference TRBV2 and TRBJ2-7 gives the whole variable domain EPEVTQTPSHQVTQMGQEVILRCVPISNHLYFYWYRQILGQKVEFLVSFYNNEISEKSEIFDDQFSVERPDGSNFTLKIRSTKLEDSAMYFCASRRGLIEQYFGPGTRLTVT.

This sequence joins TRBV6-1 and TRBJ1-2; weak D call: TRBD1 (5 bases). Germline V gene data show CDR1 as MNHNS and CDR2 as SASEGT. The CDR3 is 9 amino acids. CDR3: CGGEDGYTF. The CDR3 bases are TGTGGAGGGGAGGATGGCTACACCTTC.

This clone appeared once. The chain uses TRBV11-2 and TRBJ2-3; the D gene could be TRBD1 or TRBD2 (5 bases each). This CDR3 is built from 16 residues. The germline V gene has CDR1 SGHAT and CDR2 FQNNGV. The ends were cut back, 4 bases at V and 6 bases at J, with 20 bases in the middle. CDR3 residues: CASSSGVAPWGDTQYF. As DNA, the CDR3 is TGTGCCAGCAGCTCCGGGGTGGCTCCATGGGGGGATACGCAGTATTTT.

This clone occurred a few times. CDR3: CASSFGGQPQHF. The DNA of the CDR3 is TGTGCCAGCAGCTTCGGAGGGCAGCCCCAGCATTTT. The rearrangement uses TRBV7-9 and TRBJ1-5; D call uncertain. The germline CDR1 and CDR2 sequences are SEHNR and FQNEAQ (reference sequence). This CDR3 is built from 12 residues. Trimming took 3 bases from V and 7 from J, leaving 7 bases between them. Filled out from reference TRBV7-9 and TRBJ1-5, the complete variable domain reads DTGVSQNPRHKITKRGQNVTFRCDPISEHNRLYWYRQTLGQGPEFLTYFQNEAQLEKSRLLSDRFSAERPKGSFSTLEIQRTEQGDSAMYLCASSFGGQPQHFGDGTRLSIL.

The chain combines TRBV7-3 with TRBJ2-2, with D possibly being TRBD1 or TRBD2 (5 bases each). The CDR3 sequence is 14 residues long. Germline CDR1 reads SGHTA; CDR2 reads FQGTGA. V lost 0 bases and J 3 bases, leaving 5 bases between the germline ends. CDR3 bases: TGTGCCAGCAGCTTAACGGGGGACACCGGGGAGCTGTTTTTT. Amino acid sequence: CASSLTGDTGELFF.

V and J are TRBV4-2 and TRBJ2-5; D is uncertain. CDR3 length: 16 amino acids. Germline values: CDR1 LGHNA, CDR2 YNFKEQ. V dropped 0 bases and J dropped 5 bases, with 16 bases sitting between them. CDR3 nucleotides: TGTGCCAGCAGCCAAGATCCCGCTTCTCAGATTGAGACCCAGTACTTC. Protein product: CASSQDPASQIETQYF.

The chain employs TRBV5-1 and TRBJ2-3, with 14 positions matching TRBD2. V gave up 3 bases and J gave up 11 bases; unmatched junction bases: 8. The CDR3 length is 15 residues. CDR1 and CDR2 (germline): SGHRS, YFSETQ. The CDR3 sequence is CASSWGTSGGLRQYF. In nucleotides, the CDR3 is TGCGCCAGCAGCTGGGGGACTAGCGGGGGCCTGAGGCAGTATTTT. The entire variable domain, with the rest obtained from reference TRBV5-1 and TRBJ2-3, is as follows: KAGVTQTPRYLIKTRGQQVTLSCSPISGHRSVSWYQQTPGQGLQFLFEYFSETQRNKGNFPGRFSGRQFSNSRSEMNVSTLELGDSALYLCASSWGTSGGLRQYFGPGTRLTVL.

The rearrangement joins TRBV2 to TRBJ2-2; D is tentatively TRBD1 or TRBD2 (6 bases each). CDR1 is SNHLY, CDR2 FYNNEI, per germline. This CDR3 is 15 amino acids long. V was pared by 8 bases and J by 5 bases, with 18 bases between. The CDR3 protein is CASLRPGAPTGELFF. The CDR3 nucleotides read TGTGCCAGCCTCCGACCGGGGGCCCCTACCGGGGAGCTGTTTTTT. Full variable domain (missing parts from reference TRBV2 and TRBJ2-2): EPEVTQTPSHQVTQMGQEVILRCVPISNHLYFYWYRQILGQKVEFLVSFYNNEISEKSEIFDDQFSVERPDGSNFTLKIRSTKLEDSAMYFCASLRPGAPTGELFFGEGSRLTVL.

The V call is TRBV19, the J call TRBJ1-1, with 9 positions matching TRBD1. Germline V CDR1 and CDR2: LNHDA, SQIVND (reference sequence). Losses at the gene ends were 3 bases for V and 5 bases for J; bases not matched to a gene: 16. This CDR3 contains 18 residues. The CDR3 loop is CASSIYPSRTGDRTEAFF. CDR3 nucleotides: TGTGCCAGTAGTATTTACCCCAGCAGGACAGGGGATCGGACTGAAGCTTTCTTT.

This rearrangement joins TRBV4-1 to TRBJ1-4; D possibly corresponds to TRBD1 (5 bases). Trimming pared 5 bases from V and 7 bases from J, leaving 14 bases between. Germline V gene lookup returns CDR1 MGHRA and CDR2 YSYEKL. The CDR3 sequence is 14 residues long. CDR3: CASSWGRAGEKLFF. CDR3 bases: TGCGCCAGCAGCTGGGGCAGGGCTGGTGAAAAACTGTTTTTT.

The rearrangement uses TRBV19 and TRBJ1-1; TRBD1 might be the D (6 bases). CDR3 length: 13 amino acids. CDR1 LNHDA and CDR2 SQIVND come from the germline V gene (reference sequence). Trimming cost V 11 bases and J 1 base, with 14 bases left between them. Here the CDR3 reads CASFRDTNTEAFF. The CDR3 coding sequence is TGTGCCTCTTTCCGGGACACGAACACTGAAGCTTTCTTT.